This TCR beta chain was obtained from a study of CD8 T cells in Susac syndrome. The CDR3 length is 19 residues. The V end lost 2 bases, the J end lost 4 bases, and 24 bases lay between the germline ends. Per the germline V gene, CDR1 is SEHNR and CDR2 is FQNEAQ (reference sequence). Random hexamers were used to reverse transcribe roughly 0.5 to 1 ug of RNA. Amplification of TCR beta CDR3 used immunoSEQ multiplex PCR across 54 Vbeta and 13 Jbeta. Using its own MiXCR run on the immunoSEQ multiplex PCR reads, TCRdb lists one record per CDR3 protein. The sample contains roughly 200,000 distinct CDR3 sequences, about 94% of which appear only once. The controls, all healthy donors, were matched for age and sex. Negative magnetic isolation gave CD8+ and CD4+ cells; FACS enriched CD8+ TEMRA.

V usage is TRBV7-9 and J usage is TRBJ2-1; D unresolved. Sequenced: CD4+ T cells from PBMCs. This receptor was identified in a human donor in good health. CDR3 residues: CASSLRASVGSKQYNEQFF. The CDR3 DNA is TGTGCCAGCAGCTTAAGGGCGAGCGTTGGGTCCAAACAGTACAATGAGCAGTTCTTC.